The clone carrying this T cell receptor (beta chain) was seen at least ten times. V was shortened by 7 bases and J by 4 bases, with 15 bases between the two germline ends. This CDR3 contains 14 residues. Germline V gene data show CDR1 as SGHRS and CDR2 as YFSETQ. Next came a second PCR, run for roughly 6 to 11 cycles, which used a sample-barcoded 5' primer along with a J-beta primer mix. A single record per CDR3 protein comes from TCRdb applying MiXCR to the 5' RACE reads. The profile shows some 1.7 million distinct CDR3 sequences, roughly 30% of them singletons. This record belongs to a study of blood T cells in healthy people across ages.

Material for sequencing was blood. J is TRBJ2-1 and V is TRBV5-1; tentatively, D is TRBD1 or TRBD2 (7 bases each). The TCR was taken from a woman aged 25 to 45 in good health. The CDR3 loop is CASDPGGGYNEQFF. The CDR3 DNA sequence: TGCGCCAGCGACCCAGGGGGAGGGTACAATGAGCAGTTCTTC. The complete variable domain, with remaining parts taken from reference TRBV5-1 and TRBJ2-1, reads KAGVTQTPRYLIKTRGQQVTLSCSPISGHRSVSWYQQTPGQGLQFLFEYFSETQRNKGNFPGRFSGRQFSNSRSEMNVSTLELGDSALYLCASDPGGGYNEQFFGPGTRLTVL.